These 9 T cell receptor beta chains came from one sample sequenced in a study of blood T cells in healthy people across ages (dated by TCRdb to between 2014 and 2017). The method behind the library was 5' RACE. The instrument given in TCRdb is Illumina HiSeq 2500. A second PCR of roughly 7 to 12 cycles was performed with a sample-barcoded 5' primer and a J-beta primer mix. The public reads were reanalyzed by TCRdb: fastp trimming at Q25, MiXCR alignment, in-frame beta chains only. Rows with a matching CDR3 protein are joined into one entry that keeps the most common DNA and genes. Recorded for this sample are about 290,000 distinct CDR3 sequences; roughly 26% of them occurred a single time. The ten largest clones take up over 25% of the sample. Input material: blood. These TCRs come from a woman in her 70s in good health.

This clonotype appeared a single time. The chain employs TRBV6-1 and TRBJ2-7, with 9 bases fitting TRBD1. The germline V gene encodes CDR1 MNHNS and CDR2 SASEGT. Germline trimming cut 4 bases from V and 5 bases from J; bases unmatched to any gene: 9. The CDR3 is 15 residues long. The CDR3 loop reads CASSAAGTGKDEQYF. CDR3 bases: TGTGCCAGCAGTGCGGCCGGGACAGGGAAGGACGAGCAGTACTTC.

In DNA, the CDR3 is TGCAGTGCTAGAGCACGACAGGGTAGAAGGGCTTTCTTT. Amino acids: CSARARQGRRAFF. V is TRBV20-1 and J is TRBJ1-1, with 7 bases matching TRBD1. The CDR3 has 13 amino acids. The junction had 10 bases not matched to a gene; V was cut back by 1 base and J by 11 bases. Germline V gene data show CDR1 as DFQATT and CDR2 as SNEGSKA (reference sequence).

This clonotype was observed a few times. This rearrangement joins TRBV28 to TRBJ2-3; 8 positions match TRBD2. The V and J ends lost 6 bases and 9 bases, in that order; junction bases with no gene match: 14. CDR3 length equals 15 residues. The germline V gene has CDR1 MDHEN and CDR2 SYDVKM. CDR3 sequence: CASRLLAAHSRTQYF. CDR3 DNA: TGTGCCAGCAGATTACTAGCGGCTCACTCACGGACGCAGTATTTT.

This clonotype showed up just a few times. CDR3 amino acids: CASSSDRPGNTIYF. In DNA, the CDR3 is TGTGCCAGCAGCTCCGACAGGCCCGGAAACACCATATATTTT. V gene TRBV11-2 combines with J gene TRBJ1-3, with D tentatively TRBD1 (6 bases). The CDR3 length is 14 residues. V dropped 4 bases and J dropped 4 bases, with 11 bases sitting between them. Germline-derived CDR1 and CDR2 are SGHAT and FQNNGV.

This chain connects TRBV5-1 to TRBJ2-5; TRBD1 aligns across 7 bases. The junction had 3 bases not matched to a gene; V was cut back by 5 bases and J by 2 bases. The length of the CDR3 is 13 residues. CDR1 and CDR2 (germline): SGHRS, YFSETQ. CDR3 loop: CASRGGPQETQYF. The DNA for the CDR3 is TGCGCCAGCAGAGGGGGCCCTCAAGAGACCCAGTACTTC. Full variable domain (remainder filled in from reference TRBV5-1 and TRBJ2-5): KAGVTQTPRYLIKTRGQQVTLSCSPISGHRSVSWYQQTPGQGLQFLFEYFSETQRNKGNFPGRFSGRQFSNSRSEMNVSTLELGDSALYLCASRGGPQETQYFGPGTRLLVL.

This clonotype was counted between two and nine times. The V and J genes are TRBV29-1 and TRBJ1-1; D is perhaps TRBD1 (6 bases). The CDR3 is made up of 12 amino acids. Germline CDR1 reads SQVTM; CDR2 reads ANQGSEA. The V end lost 7 bases, the J end lost 1 base, and 10 bases lay between the germline ends. The DNA of the CDR3 is TGCAGCGGGAACAGGGAGAACACTGAAGCTTTCTTT. Its protein product is CSGNRENTEAFF.

This clonotype was observed a few times. The gene calls are TRBV28 and TRBJ1-5; D is possibly TRBD1 (5 bases). This CDR3 has 13 amino acids. CDR1 and CDR2 from the germline V gene are MDHEN and SYDVKM. Trimming took off 7 bases at V and 5 bases at J, with 12 bases between the two ends. DNA for the CDR3: TGTGCCAGCAAAGCGGGGGTACATCAGCCCCAGCATTTT. Amino acid sequence: CASKAGVHQPQHF.

J is TRBJ2-3 and V is TRBV4-1; 10 bases are a match to TRBD2. V lost 1 base and J lost 5; bases outside the gene matches: 18. Germline values: CDR1 MGHRA, CDR2 YSYEKL. CDR3 length: 20 amino acids. The CDR3 nucleotides are TGCGCCAGCAGCCAAGGACGGGTAGCGGGAGGCGGGGGTGGCGGAGATACGCAGTATTTT. Its translation: CASSQGRVAGGGGGGDTQYF.

The V and J genes are TRBV20-1 and TRBJ2-7; 9 nucleotides agree with TRBD2. In germline, CDR1 is DFQATT, CDR2 SNEGSKA (reference sequence). This CDR3 region has 13 residues. J lost 6 bases, V lost 3 bases, and 6 bases had no gene match. The chain's CDR3 is CSARLAGTAEQYF. The DNA of the CDR3 is TGCAGTGCTAGGCTAGCGGGAACAGCCGAGCAGTACTTC.